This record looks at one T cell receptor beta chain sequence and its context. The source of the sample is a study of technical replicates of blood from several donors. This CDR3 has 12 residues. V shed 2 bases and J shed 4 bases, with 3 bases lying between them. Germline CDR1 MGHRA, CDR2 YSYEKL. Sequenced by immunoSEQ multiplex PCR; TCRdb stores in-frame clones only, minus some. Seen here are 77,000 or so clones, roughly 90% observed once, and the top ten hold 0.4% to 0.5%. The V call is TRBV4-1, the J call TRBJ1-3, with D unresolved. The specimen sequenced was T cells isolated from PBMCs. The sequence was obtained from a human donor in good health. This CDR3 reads CASSQLGNTIYF. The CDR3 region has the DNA TGCGCCAGCAGCCAACTCGGAAACACCATATATTTT.